Following are 10 T cell receptor beta chains from one sample sequenced in a study of molecular identifiers for immune sequencing clone quantification. TCRdb reprocessed the PCR reads via MiXCR and lists one record per CDR3 protein. Here the sample spans 460,000 or so distinct CDR3 sequences, over 20% being singletons. The material sequenced was naive CD8+ T cells from blood, with Jurkat cell RNA spiked in. Subset defined: FACS-sorted CD8+CD4-CCR7+CD45RA+ naive T cells. The receptor set was obtained from a human donor in good health. Some libraries in this study had Jurkat cell RNA spiked in.

This clonotype has a count of ten or more. The chain employs TRBV28 and TRBJ2-2; perhaps TRBD1 as D (6 bases). From germline, CDR1 is MDHEN and CDR2 SYDVKM. The CDR3 is 15 amino acids. Trimming cost V 4 bases and J 5 bases, with 14 bases left between them. The CDR3 is CASSSSQGWTGELFF. The DNA for the CDR3 is TGTGCCAGCAGTTCCTCGCAGGGGTGGACCGGGGAGCTGTTTTTT.

About this clonotype itself: A much larger clone differs from this one at a single base, so this may be a read error. V is TRBV2 and J is TRBJ1-2; 9 bases match TRBD1. CDR3 length equals 15 residues. V shed 6 bases, J shed 4 bases, and the junction held 9 bases outside the gene matches. Germline CDR1 and CDR2: SNHLY and FYNNEI. CDR3 sequence reads: CASSADGQGPYGYTF. CDR3 DNA sequence: TGTGCCAGCAGCGCCGACGGACAGGGGCCCTATGGCTACACCTTC. Combining the CDR3 with reference TRBV2 and TRBJ1-2 gives the whole variable domain EPEVTQTPSHQVTQMGQEVILRCVPISNHLYFYWYRQILGQKVEFLVSFYNNEISEKSEIFDDQFSVERPDGSNFTLKIRSTKLEDSAMYFCASSADGQGPYGYTFGSGTRLTVV.

There are many counts of this clonotype. This chain links TRBV27 with TRBJ2-7; possibly TRBD1 for D (6 bases). Germline values: CDR1 MNHEY, CDR2 SMNVEV (reference sequence). The CDR3 has 13 residues. Trimming took off 6 bases at V and 2 bases at J, with 11 bases between the two ends. The DNA for the CDR3 is TGTGCCAGCAGCTTCCAGGGGCCCTACGAGCAGTACTTC. It specifies CASSFQGPYEQYF.

In its sample, this clonotype was seen many times. The genes are TRBV2 and TRBJ2-6; D is uncertain. V lost 6 bases to trimming and J lost 0 bases, with 9 bases between them. This CDR3 has 15 residues. CDR1 is SNHLY, CDR2 FYNNEI, per germline. The DNA for the CDR3 is TGTGCCAGCAGAGGCTCATACTCTGGGGCCAACGTCCTGACTTTC. Protein sequence: CASRGSYSGANVLTF.

The J gene is TRBJ2-3, the V gene TRBV19, with D possibly being TRBD2 (6 bases). Trimming shortened V by 1 base and J by 0 bases, and 14 bases separated the two germline ends. CDR1 LNHDA and CDR2 SQIVND come from the germline V gene (reference sequence). The CDR3 is 17 residues long. In DNA form, the CDR3 reads TGTGCCAGTAGTATAGGGGTGGGGGGACCTAGCACAGATACGCAGTATTTT. Translated, it gives CASSIGVGGPSTDTQYF.

This clonotype was found many times. The J gene is TRBJ1-2, the V gene TRBV28; weak D call: TRBD1 (5 bases). V was clipped by 2 bases and J by 3 bases, with 10 bases between them. This CDR3 spans 14 amino acids. Germline CDR1 reads MDHEN; CDR2 reads SYDVKM. CDR3: CASSLSGGHYGYTF. The CDR3 nucleotides read TGTGCCAGCAGTTTAAGTGGGGGACACTATGGCTACACCTTC.

This clonotype was recorded many times. The CDR3 DNA sequence: TGTGCCAGCAGCTTACCTGCCCGGTTAAACACTGAAGCTTTCTTT. Translation: CASSLPARLNTEAFF. The chain carries TRBV7-9 and TRBJ1-1; D uncertain. CDR3 length equals 15 residues. The V gene's germline CDR1 is SEHNR and CDR2 FQNEAQ (reference sequence). Trimming took 2 bases from V and 2 from J, leaving 12 bases between them.

This clonotype was counted many times. CDR3 DNA sequence: TGTGCCAGCAGTCTCGTTCAGGGGGGGTATTTGGAGACCCAGTACTTC. Residues: CASSLVQGGYLETQYF. V usage is TRBV6-6 and J usage is TRBJ2-5; tentatively, D is TRBD1 or TRBD2 (7 bases each). V lost 5 bases and J lost 5, with 21 bases in between. The CDR3 is made up of 16 amino acids. The V gene's germline CDR1 is MNHNY and CDR2 SVGAGI (reference sequence).

This clonotype was seen many times. The CDR3 here is CASSHLAGGSDTQYF. CDR3 DNA sequence: TGCGCCAGCAGCCATCTAGCGGGGGGGTCAGATACGCAGTATTTT. The gene calls are TRBV4-1 and TRBJ2-3, with 12 bases identical to TRBD2. Trimming at V came to 3 bases and at J to 4 bases, leaving 2 bases not matched to a gene. CDR1 and CDR2 (germline): MGHRA, YSYEKL. The CDR3 has 15 residues.

The chain recombines TRBV19 with TRBJ2-1; D gene ambiguous. V dropped 8 bases and J dropped 5 bases, with 7 bases sitting between them. Looked up from germline, CDR1 is LNHDA and CDR2 is SQIVND (reference sequence). This CDR3 region has 11 residues. Here the CDR3 reads CASGPDNEQFF. For the CDR3, the DNA is TGTGCCAGTGGCCCTGACAATGAGCAGTTCTTC.